The present entry profiles one T cell receptor (beta chain) with its context. Antigen unknown. Trimming cost V 1 base and J 6 bases; bases outside gene matches: 6. Germline V gene sequence: CDR1 MGHRA, CDR2 YSYEKL. This CDR3 has 15 residues. These data come from a study of radiotherapy plus CTLA-4 blockade in lung cancer. Notes on the study in general: Interferon-beta and early blood T cell clone dynamics reportedly predicted response best. Blood saw expansion of tumor-derived TCR clones after radiotherapy plus ipilimumab.

With ipilimumab providing CTLA-4 blockade, focal radiation was administered to patients who had chemo-refractory metastatic non-small-cell lung cancer. The protocol was immunoSEQ multiplex PCR, while the TCRdb copy is restricted to in-frame clones and leaves out a portion. The sample gives 85,000 to 95,000 clones, about four fifths of which show up once; more than 20% is in the top ten. The chain employs TRBV4-1 and TRBJ2-3; 8 bases map to TRBD1. The material sequenced was peripheral blood, taken from a patient treated with radiotherapy plus ipilimumab. This TCR came from a human donor with non-small cell lung cancer that progressed on radiotherapy plus ipilimumab. CDR3 protein: CASSQGSRGRDTQYF. The CDR3 nucleotides are TGCGCCAGCAGCCAAGGTTCCAGGGGGCGGGATACGCAGTATTTT.